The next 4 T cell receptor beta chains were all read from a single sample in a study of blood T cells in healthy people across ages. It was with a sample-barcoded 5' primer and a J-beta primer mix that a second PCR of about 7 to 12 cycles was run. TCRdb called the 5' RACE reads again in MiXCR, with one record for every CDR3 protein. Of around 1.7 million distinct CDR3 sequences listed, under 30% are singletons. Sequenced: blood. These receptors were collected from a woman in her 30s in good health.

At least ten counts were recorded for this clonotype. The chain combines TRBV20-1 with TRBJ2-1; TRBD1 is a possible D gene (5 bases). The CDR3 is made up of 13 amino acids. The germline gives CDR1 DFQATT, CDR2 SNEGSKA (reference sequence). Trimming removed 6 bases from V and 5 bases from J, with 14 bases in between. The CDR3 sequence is CSAGAAADNEQFF. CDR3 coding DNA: TGCAGTGCAGGGGCCGCCGCCGACAATGAGCAGTTCTTC.

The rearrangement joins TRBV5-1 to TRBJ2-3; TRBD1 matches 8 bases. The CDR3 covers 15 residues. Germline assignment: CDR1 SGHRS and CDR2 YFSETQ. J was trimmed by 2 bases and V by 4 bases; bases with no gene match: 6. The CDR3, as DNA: TGCGCCAGCAGCCAACAGGGGGACTTCACAGATACGCAGTATTTT. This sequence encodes CASSQQGDFTDTQYF.

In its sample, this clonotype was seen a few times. The CDR3 DNA sequence: TGTGCCAGCAGTGAAGCCGGGTGGACCCAGTACTTC. This encodes CASSEAGWTQYF. The genes are TRBV2 and TRBJ2-5; D remains ambiguous. The CDR3 extends over 12 amino acids. V was pared by 0 bases and J by 7 bases, with 6 bases between. The germline CDR1 and CDR2 sequences are SNHLY and FYNNEI.

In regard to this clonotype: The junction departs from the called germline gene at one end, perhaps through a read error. The CDR3 DNA follows: TGTGCCTGCAGCACGGGACAGAGAGAGACCCAGTACTTC. The encoded protein is CACSTGQRETQYF. The V and J genes are TRBV7-7 and TRBJ2-5; TRBD1 matches at 7 bases. The CDR3 totals 13 residues. Germline CDR1 SSHAT, CDR2 FNYEAQ (reference sequence).